This T cell receptor (beta chain) derives from a study of T-cell memory formation after mild COVID-19. In TCRdb, the 5' RACE reads were re-called with MiXCR into one record per CDR3 protein. The table includes about 360,000 distinct CDR3 sequences, roughly 13% detected once. The sample holds a few counts of this clonotype. Sequences were obtained from PBMCs or a T cell subset sorted from them (not recorded which). This sequence originates from a man younger than 30 who had mild COVID-19 (a few samples of this study predate the infection). Cell type and time point are not known.

CDR3 loop: CASSLDLFEQFF. DNA for the CDR3: TGTGCCAGCAGTTTAGACCTGTTTGAGCAGTTCTTC. The J gene is TRBJ2-1, the V gene TRBV12-3 or TRBV12-4; D is unclear. Trimming pared 1 base from V and 9 bases from J, leaving 7 bases between. The CDR3 runs 12 residues.